What follows are 23 T cell receptor beta chains derived from one specimen sequenced in a study of blood T cell repertoires in COVID-19. The protocol was immunoSEQ multiplex PCR, while the TCRdb copy is restricted to in-frame clones and leaves out a portion. The sample lists tens of thousands of clones, 82% seen once, with around an eighth in the top ten. What was sequenced was peripheral blood. The receptors come from a human donor with acute or convalescent COVID-19. The donor label of this sample is uncertain.

The V call is TRBV28, the J call TRBJ1-2, with 7 bases aligning to TRBD1. Trimming cost V 6 bases and J 8 bases; bases outside gene matches: 24. The CDR3 runs 18 residues. Germline V gene sequence: CDR1 MDHEN, CDR2 SYDVKM. This CDR3 reads CASRQTSLAPVTGDGYTF. In nucleotides, the CDR3 is TGTGCCAGCAGGCAAACTTCCTTAGCGCCGGTTACAGGGGACGGCTACACCTTC.

The chain combines TRBV7-2 with TRBJ1-1; D is perhaps TRBD1 (5 bases). The CDR3 extends over 14 amino acids. CDR1 is SGHTA, CDR2 FQGNSA, per germline. V was clipped by 5 bases and J by 0 bases, with 10 bases between them. CDR3 amino acids: CASSPDRLNTEAFF. The CDR3, as DNA: TGTGCCAGCAGCCCAGACAGACTGAACACTGAAGCTTTCTTT.

V gene TRBV28 combines with J gene TRBJ1-4; D is ambiguous. V was cut by 5 bases and J by 0 bases, with 10 bases left in between. Germline V gene lookup returns CDR1 MDHEN and CDR2 SYDVKM. CDR3 size: 15 residues. CDR3 DNA: TGTGCCAGCAGTCTTACTCCTACAACTAATGAAAAACTGTTTTTT. It translates to CASSLTPTTNEKLFF.

This chain links TRBV11-2 with TRBJ2-7; the D is unclear. Looked up from germline, CDR1 is SGHAT and CDR2 is FQNNGV. Between the trimmed V and J ends, which lost 0 bases and 2 bases, there was a span of 8 bases. This CDR3 is 14 amino acids long. The CDR3 here is CASSLDTTAYEQYF. Written as DNA, the CDR3 is TGTGCCAGCAGCTTAGATACAACCGCCTACGAGCAGTACTTC.

The CDR3 DNA sequence: TGTGCCAGCAGCTTGGCGGGGGTGGATACGCAGTATTTT. This translates into CASSLAGVDTQYF. J is TRBJ2-3 and V is TRBV5-4; D is possibly TRBD2 (6 bases). The CDR3 totals 13 residues. Germline lookup yields CDR1 SGHNT and CDR2 YYREEE (reference sequence). Trimming shortened V by 0 bases and J by 6 bases, and 8 bases separated the two germline ends.

This CDR3 is CASSKDGRGNTIYF. CDR3 in DNA: TGTGCCAGCAGCAAAGACGGCAGGGGAAACACCATATATTTT. This chain uses TRBV21-1 with TRBJ1-3; TRBD1 is the table's D call and was not checked against the DNA. TRBV21-1 is flagged as a pseudogene. The CDR3 is 14 amino acids.

This chain connects TRBV5-5 to TRBJ2-7, with 9 bases fitting TRBD2. After removal of 4 bases from V and 2 bases from J, the junction contained 7 bases not matched to a gene. Germline V gene data show CDR1 as SGHKS and CDR2 as YYEKEE (reference sequence). CDR3 length: 15 residues. The CDR3 bases are TGTGCCAGCAGCCCAGGACTAGCGCAGACCTACGAGCAGTACTTC. As protein: CASSPGLAQTYEQYF.

The gene calls are TRBV7-3 and TRBJ1-6; 7 positions match TRBD1. Trimming cost V 1 base and J 7 bases; bases outside gene matches: 10. The germline V gene encodes CDR1 SGHTA and CDR2 FQGTGA. CDR3 length: 17 amino acids. CDR3 in amino acids: CASSLNPQQGNNSPLHF. The CDR3 DNA follows: TGTGCCAGCAGCTTAAATCCCCAACAGGGGAACAATTCACCCCTCCACTTT.

The chain links TRBV7-2 to TRBJ2-1; TRBD2 agrees at 7 bases. The CDR3 spans 15 residues. Unmatched junction bases numbered 5, after V lost 0 bases and J lost 6 bases. CDR1 is SGHTA and CDR2 is FQGNSA in the germline V gene. The CDR3 nucleotides read TGTGCCAGCAGCTTAGCTGTGACTAGCAGCAATGAGCAGTTCTTC. This codes for CASSLAVTSSNEQFF.

The chain links TRBV14 to TRBJ2-3, with a weak D call TRBD1 (7 bases). This CDR3 has 17 amino acids. Germline V lookup: CDR1 SGHDN, CDR2 FVKESK. V was clipped by 4 bases and J by 5 bases, with 22 bases between them. The CDR3 nucleotides are TGTGCCAGCAGCCCTCGGCGAGGAGGGGGCGGATTAGATACGCAGTATTTT. Translating it yields CASSPRRGGGGLDTQYF.

This chain links TRBV7-2 with TRBJ1-2; possible D gene TRBD1, 5 bases. V lost 5 bases to trimming and J lost 4 bases, with 11 bases between them. The CDR3 runs to 13 residues. Germline V gives CDR1 SGHTA, CDR2 FQGNSA. In DNA, the CDR3 is TGTGCCAGCAGCCAGGGTACGGTCTATGGCTACACCTTC. Translation: CASSQGTVYGYTF.

The chain combines TRBV29-1 with TRBJ1-4; 8 bases line up with TRBD1. The CDR3 contains 14 residues. CDR1 and CDR2 (germline): SQVTM, ANQGSEA. The ends lost 4 bases at V and 4 bases at J; junction bases unmatched: 5. Here the CDR3 DNA reads TGCAGCGTTGGCGGGACAGGCGGTAATGAAAAACTGTTTTTT. Translating gives CSVGGTGGNEKLFF.

This clone has only one observation. The chain links TRBV19 to TRBJ1-3; TRBD1 might be the D (6 bases). The V gene lost 3 bases and the J gene lost 2 bases, with 14 bases spanning the gap. The CDR3 contains 16 residues. Germline V gene data show CDR1 as LNHDA and CDR2 as SQIVND (reference sequence). CDR3 amino acids: CASSIGAGATGNTIYF. The CDR3 DNA follows: TGTGCCAGTAGTATCGGCGCGGGGGCGACTGGAAACACCATATATTTT.

The chain joins TRBV7-9 to TRBJ1-4, with D perhaps matching TRBD1 (5 bases). Germline lookup yields CDR1 SEHNR and CDR2 FQNEAQ (reference sequence). Between the trimmed V and J ends, which lost 4 bases and 2 bases, there was a span of 14 bases. This CDR3 contains 16 residues. In DNA, the CDR3 is TGTGCCAGCAGCTCTATTACAGGCTCGACTAATGAAAAACTGTTTTTT. Residues: CASSSITGSTNEKLFF.

V usage is TRBV18 and J usage is TRBJ1-2; perhaps TRBD1 as D (6 bases). V was cut by 5 bases and J by 6 bases, with 13 bases left in between. The germline gives CDR1 KGHSH, CDR2 LQKENI. The CDR3 spans 13 residues. The CDR3 DNA reads TGTGCCAGCTCATTTACAGGGTATGATGGCTACACCTTC. Translated, it gives CASSFTGYDGYTF.

This clone was detected only once. The chain has TRBV2 and TRBJ1-2; a weak D match, TRBD1 (6 bases). CDR3 length: 13 residues. Looked up from germline, CDR1 is SNHLY and CDR2 is FYNNEI. The ends were cut back, 6 bases at V and 7 bases at J, with 15 bases in the middle. The CDR3 protein is CASRQQGSSGYTF. In DNA form, the CDR3 reads TGTGCCAGCAGGCAGCAGGGGTCTTCTGGCTACACCTTC.

The V and J genes are TRBV10-3 and TRBJ2-3; D is unresolved. The length of the CDR3 is 11 residues. Trimming took off 3 bases at V and 5 bases at J, with 3 bases between the two ends. Per the germline V gene, CDR1 is ENHRY and CDR2 is SYGVKD. The CDR3 DNA follows: TGTGCCATCAGTGACCTAGATACGCAGTATTTT. Its protein is CAISDLDTQYF.

The rearrangement links TRBV6-6 to TRBJ1-5, with 9 bases fitting TRBD1. The CDR3 totals 17 residues. The trim removed 8 bases at V and 1 base at J, leaving 12 bases unmatched. Germline loops: CDR1 MNHNY, CDR2 SVGAGI (reference sequence). The CDR3 protein is CASRPGTGYGSNQPQHF. The CDR3 bases are TGTGCCAGCCGTCCCGGGACAGGGTACGGGAGCAATCAGCCCCAGCATTTT.

The genes are TRBV15 and TRBJ2-7; TRBD1 agrees at 10 bases. The CDR3 has 14 residues. V was pared by 5 bases and J by 4 bases, with 5 bases of the junction left unmatched. CDR1 LNHNV and CDR2 YYDKDF come from the germline V gene (reference sequence). This CDR3 is CATSPRQGAYEQYF. DNA of the CDR3: TGTGCCACCAGCCCGAGACAGGGGGCATACGAGCAGTACTTC. The full variable domain, completed using reference TRBV15 and TRBJ2-7, is DAMVIQNPRYQVTQFGKPVTLSCSQTLNHNVMYWYQQKSSQAPKLLFHYYDKDFNNEADTPDNFQSRRPNTSFCFLDIRSPGLGDTAMYLCATSPRQGAYEQYFGPGTRLTVT.

This clone occurred once. This chain links TRBV5-1 with TRBJ2-3; 8 bases match TRBD2. CDR3 length equals 14 residues. Losses at the gene ends were 4 bases for V and 3 bases for J; bases not matched to a gene: 4. Germline V lookup: CDR1 SGHRS, CDR2 YFSETQ. The CDR3 DNA sequence: TGCGCCAGCAGCCCTGGACTAGCTACAGATACGCAGTATTTT. This encodes CASSPGLATDTQYF.

V and J are TRBV9 and TRBJ1-2, with 8 bases fitting TRBD1. The V gene end was trimmed by 3 bases and the J gene end by 4 bases; junction bases not matched to a gene: 11. The CDR3 has 16 residues. Germline CDR1 and CDR2: SGDLS and YYNGEE. In DNA, the CDR3 is TGTGCCAGCAGCGAATCCAGGACAGGGCGTAGCTATGGCTACACCTTC. Amino acids: CASSESRTGRSYGYTF. Supplemented by reference TRBV9 and TRBJ1-2, the full variable domain reads DSGVTQTPKHLITATGQRVTLRCSPRSGDLSVYWYQQSLDQGLQFLIQYYNGEERAKGNILERFSAQQFPDLHSELNLSSLELGDSALYFCASSESRTGRSYGYTFGSGTRLTVV.

The rearrangement links TRBV7-9 to TRBJ2-5; D is unclear. V was cut by 4 bases and J by 3 bases, with 3 bases left in between. This CDR3 is built from 11 residues. Germline CDR1 reads SEHNR; CDR2 reads FQNEAQ (reference sequence). CDR3 in amino acids: CASSSEETQYF. The CDR3 DNA follows: TGTGCCAGCAGCTCCGAAGAGACCCAGTACTTC. The full variable domain, its missing parts supplied by reference TRBV7-9 and TRBJ2-5, is DTGVSQNPRHKITKRGQNVTFRCDPISEHNRLYWYRQTLGQGPEFLTYFQNEAQLEKSRLLSDRFSAERPKGSFSTLEIQRTEQGDSAMYLCASSSEETQYFGPGTRLLVL.

The J gene is TRBJ1-1, the V gene TRBV29-1; D is uncertain. V gave up 6 bases and J gave up 0 bases, with 8 bases separating them. The CDR3 extends over 12 amino acids. The V gene's germline CDR1 is SQVTM and CDR2 ANQGSEA. The CDR3 DNA sequence: TGCAGCGTCTACACAGTGAACACTGAAGCTTTCTTT. This encodes CSVYTVNTEAFF.